Each of the 2 T cell receptor beta chains below was sequenced from the same sample in a study of response to subunit inactivated influenza vaccine (dated by TCRdb to the late 2010s). Libraries were made using RT-PCR. Sequenced on an Illumina HiSeq 2500. TCRdb applied fastp at Q25 and MiXCR to the public reads, then kept only in-frame beta chains. Rows merge per CDR3 protein into single entries with the most common DNA and genes. This sample holds 430,000 or so distinct CDR3 sequences; around 9.9% were observed only once. Less than 15% of the sample rests with the top ten. The time point label of this sample denotes: around 47 days after influenza vaccine administration. Sequenced material: PBMCs from blood, taken 35 to 45 days after vaccination. The source is a man between 45 and 60 years old who received an inactivated influenza vaccine. Donor details come from another sample of the same person, matched by shared clones.

The rearrangement uses TRBV5-1 and TRBJ1-2; D may be TRBD1 (6 bases). This CDR3 is built from 13 residues. Trimming removed 1 base at V and 7 bases at J, with 11 bases between. Germline lookup yields CDR1 SGHRS and CDR2 YFSETQ. The CDR3 reads CASSLSGAGGYTF. The CDR3 nucleotides read TGCGCCAGCAGCTTGTCGGGGGCTGGTGGCTACACCTTC.

This clonotype was counted ten times or more. J is TRBJ2-1 and V is TRBV12-3 or TRBV12-4, with D possibly TRBD2 on 7 matching bases. V was pared by 8 bases and J by 5 bases, with 13 bases between. The CDR3 has 13 residues. This CDR3 reads CASGRGGHNEQFF. Written as DNA, the CDR3 is TGTGCCAGCGGGAGGGGGGGCCACAATGAGCAGTTCTTC.